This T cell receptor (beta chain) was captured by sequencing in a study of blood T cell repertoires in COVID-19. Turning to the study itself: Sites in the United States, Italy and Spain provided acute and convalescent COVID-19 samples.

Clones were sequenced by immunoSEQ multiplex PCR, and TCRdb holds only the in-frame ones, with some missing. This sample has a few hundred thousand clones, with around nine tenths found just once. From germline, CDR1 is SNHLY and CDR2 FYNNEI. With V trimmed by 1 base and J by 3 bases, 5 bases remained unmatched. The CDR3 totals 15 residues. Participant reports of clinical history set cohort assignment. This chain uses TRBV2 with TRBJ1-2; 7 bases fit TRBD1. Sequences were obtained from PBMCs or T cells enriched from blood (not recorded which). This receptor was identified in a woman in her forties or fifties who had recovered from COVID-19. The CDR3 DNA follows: TGTGCCAGCAGTGAAGGACAGGGCCCCTACTATGGCTACACCTTC. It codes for CASSEGQGPYYGYTF. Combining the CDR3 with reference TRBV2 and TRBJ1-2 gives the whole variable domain EPEVTQTPSHQVTQMGQEVILRCVPISNHLYFYWYRQILGQKVEFLVSFYNNEISEKSEIFDDQFSVERPDGSNFTLKIRSTKLEDSAMYFCASSEGQGPYYGYTFGSGTRLTVV.